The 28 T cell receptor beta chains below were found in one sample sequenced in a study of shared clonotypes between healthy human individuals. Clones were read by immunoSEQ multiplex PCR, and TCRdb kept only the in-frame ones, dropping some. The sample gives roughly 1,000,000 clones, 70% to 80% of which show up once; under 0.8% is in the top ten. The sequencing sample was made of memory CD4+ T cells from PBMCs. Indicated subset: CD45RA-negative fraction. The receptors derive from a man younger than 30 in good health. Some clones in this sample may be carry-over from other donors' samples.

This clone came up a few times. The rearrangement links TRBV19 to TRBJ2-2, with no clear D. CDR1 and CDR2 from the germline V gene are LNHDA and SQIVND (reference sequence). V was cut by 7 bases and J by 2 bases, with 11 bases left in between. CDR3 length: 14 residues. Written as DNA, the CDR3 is TGTGCCAGTATTTACCAGGTCAACACCGGGGAGCTGTTTTTT. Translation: CASIYQVNTGELFF.

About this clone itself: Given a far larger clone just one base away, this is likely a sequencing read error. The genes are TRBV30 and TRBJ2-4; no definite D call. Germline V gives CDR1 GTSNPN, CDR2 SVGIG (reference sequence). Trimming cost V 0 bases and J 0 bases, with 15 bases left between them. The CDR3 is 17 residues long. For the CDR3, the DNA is TGTGCCTGGAGTGTAGGCGTCTATCGGCCAGCCAAAAACATTCAGTACTTC. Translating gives CAWSVGVYRPAKNIQYF.

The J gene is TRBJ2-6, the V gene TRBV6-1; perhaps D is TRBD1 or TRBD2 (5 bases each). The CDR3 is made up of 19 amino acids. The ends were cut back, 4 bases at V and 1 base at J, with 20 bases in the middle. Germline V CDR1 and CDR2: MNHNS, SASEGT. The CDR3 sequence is CASSARDARLTSGANVLTF. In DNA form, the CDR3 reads TGTGCCAGCAGTGCCCGGGACGCAAGGCTTACATCTGGGGCCAACGTCCTGACTTTC.

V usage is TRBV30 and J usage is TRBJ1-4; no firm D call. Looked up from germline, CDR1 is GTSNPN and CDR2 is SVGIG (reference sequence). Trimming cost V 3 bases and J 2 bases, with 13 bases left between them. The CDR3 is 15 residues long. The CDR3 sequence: CAWRSWVLTNEKLFF. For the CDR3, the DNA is TGTGCCTGGAGATCGTGGGTTTTGACTAATGAAAAACTGTTTTTT.

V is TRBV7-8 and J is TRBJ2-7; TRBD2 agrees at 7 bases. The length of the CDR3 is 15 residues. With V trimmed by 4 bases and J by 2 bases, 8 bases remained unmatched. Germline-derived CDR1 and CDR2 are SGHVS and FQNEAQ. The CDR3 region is CASSSKAGFTYEQYF. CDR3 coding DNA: TGTGCCAGCAGCTCCAAAGCGGGATTCACCTACGAGCAGTACTTC.

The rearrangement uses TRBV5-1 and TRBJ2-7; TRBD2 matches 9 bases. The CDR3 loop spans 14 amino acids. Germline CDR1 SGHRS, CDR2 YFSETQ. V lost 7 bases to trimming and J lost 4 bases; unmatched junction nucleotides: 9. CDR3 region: CASGLAGVPYEQYF. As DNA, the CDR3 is TGCGCCAGCGGTTTAGCGGGAGTCCCGTACGAGCAGTACTTC.

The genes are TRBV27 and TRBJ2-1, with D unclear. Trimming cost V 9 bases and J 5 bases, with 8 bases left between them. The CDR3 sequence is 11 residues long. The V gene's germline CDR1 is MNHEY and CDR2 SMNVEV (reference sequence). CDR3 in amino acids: CARSWHNEQFF. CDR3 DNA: TGTGCCAGATCCTGGCACAATGAGCAGTTCTTC.

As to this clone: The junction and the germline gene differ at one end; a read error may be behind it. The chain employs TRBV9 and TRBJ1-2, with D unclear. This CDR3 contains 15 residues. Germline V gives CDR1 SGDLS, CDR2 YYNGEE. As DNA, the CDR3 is TGTGTCAGCAGTGAGGGTGGGCTGAGCGGTGGTGGCTACACCTTC. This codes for CVSSEGGLSGGGYTF. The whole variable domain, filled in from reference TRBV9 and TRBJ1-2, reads DSGVTQTPKHLITATGQRVTLRCSPRSGDLSVYWYQQSLDQGLQFLIQYYNGEERAKGNILERFSAQQFPDLHSELNLSSLELGDSALYFCVSSEGGLSGGGYTFGSGTRLTVV.

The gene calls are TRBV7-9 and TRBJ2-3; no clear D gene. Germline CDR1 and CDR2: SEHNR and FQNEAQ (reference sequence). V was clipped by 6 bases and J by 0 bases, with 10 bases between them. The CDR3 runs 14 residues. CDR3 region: CASSDTASTDTQYF. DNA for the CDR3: TGTGCCAGCAGTGACACGGCTAGCACAGATACGCAGTATTTT. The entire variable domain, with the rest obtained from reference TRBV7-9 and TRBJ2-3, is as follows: DTGVSQNPRHKITKRGQNVTFRCDPISEHNRLYWYRQTLGQGPEFLTYFQNEAQLEKSRLLSDRFSAERPKGSFSTLEIQRTEQGDSAMYLCASSDTASTDTQYFGPGTRLTVL.

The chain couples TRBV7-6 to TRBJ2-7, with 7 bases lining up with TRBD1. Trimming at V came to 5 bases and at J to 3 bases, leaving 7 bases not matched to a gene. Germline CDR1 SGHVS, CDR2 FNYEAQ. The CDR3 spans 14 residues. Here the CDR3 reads CASSISGQIYEQYF. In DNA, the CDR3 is TGTGCCAGCAGCATCTCGGGACAGATCTACGAGCAGTACTTC.

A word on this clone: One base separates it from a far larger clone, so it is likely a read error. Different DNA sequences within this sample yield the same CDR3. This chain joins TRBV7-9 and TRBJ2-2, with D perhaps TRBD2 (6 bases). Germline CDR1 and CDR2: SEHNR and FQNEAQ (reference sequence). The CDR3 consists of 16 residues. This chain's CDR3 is CASRPFTGLNTGELFF. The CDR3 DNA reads TGTGCCAGCAGACCCTTCACGGGACTTAACACTGGGGAGCTGTTTTTT.

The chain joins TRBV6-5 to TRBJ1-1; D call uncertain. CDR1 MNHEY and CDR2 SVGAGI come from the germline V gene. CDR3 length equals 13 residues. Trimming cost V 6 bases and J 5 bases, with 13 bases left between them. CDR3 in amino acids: CASSRDGVTEAFF. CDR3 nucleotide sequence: TGTGCCAGCAGCCGGGATGGGGTAACTGAAGCTTTCTTT.

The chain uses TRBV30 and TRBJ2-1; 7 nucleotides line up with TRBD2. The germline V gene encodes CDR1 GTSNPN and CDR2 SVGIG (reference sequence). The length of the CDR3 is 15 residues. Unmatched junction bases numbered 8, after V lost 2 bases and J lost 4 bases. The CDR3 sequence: CAWSMSGTIYNEQFF. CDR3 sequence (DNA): TGTGCCTGGAGTATGTCCGGGACTATATACAATGAGCAGTTCTTC. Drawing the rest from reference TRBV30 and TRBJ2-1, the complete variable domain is SQTIHQWPATLVQPVGSPLSLECTVEGTSNPNLYWYRQAAGRGLQLLFYSVGIGQISSEVPQNLSASRPQDRQFILSSKKLLLSDSGFYLCAWSMSGTIYNEQFFGPGTRLTVL.

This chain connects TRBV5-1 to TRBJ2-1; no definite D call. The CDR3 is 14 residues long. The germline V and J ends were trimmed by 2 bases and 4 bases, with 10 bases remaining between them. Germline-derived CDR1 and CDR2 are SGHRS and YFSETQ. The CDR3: CASSLLSEYNEQFF. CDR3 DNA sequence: TGCGCCAGCAGCTTACTCTCAGAGTACAATGAGCAGTTCTTC.

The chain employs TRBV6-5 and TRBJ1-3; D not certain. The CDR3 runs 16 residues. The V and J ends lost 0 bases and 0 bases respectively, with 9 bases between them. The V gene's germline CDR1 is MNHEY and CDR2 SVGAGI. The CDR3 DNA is TGTGCCAGCAGTTACTCCCAGGCTAGCTCTGGAAACACCATATATTTT. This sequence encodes CASSYSQASSGNTIYF.

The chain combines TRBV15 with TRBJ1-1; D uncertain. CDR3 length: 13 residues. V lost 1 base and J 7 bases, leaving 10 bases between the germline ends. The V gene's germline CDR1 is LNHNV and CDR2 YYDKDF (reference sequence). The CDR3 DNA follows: TGTGCCACCAGCAGAGGACTACTGGGTGAAGCTTTCTTT. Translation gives CATSRGLLGEAFF.

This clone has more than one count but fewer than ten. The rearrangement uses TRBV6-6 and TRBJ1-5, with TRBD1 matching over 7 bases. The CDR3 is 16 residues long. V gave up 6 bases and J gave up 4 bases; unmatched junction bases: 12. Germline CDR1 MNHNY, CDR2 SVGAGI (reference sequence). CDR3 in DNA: TGTGCCAGCAGACAAAGACAGGGTTCGACGAATCAGCCCCAGCATTTT. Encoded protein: CASRQRQGSTNQPQHF.

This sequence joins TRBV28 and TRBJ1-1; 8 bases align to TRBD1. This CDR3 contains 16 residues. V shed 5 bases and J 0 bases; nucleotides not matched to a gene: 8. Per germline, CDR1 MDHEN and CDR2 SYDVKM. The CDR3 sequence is CASSERTGRMNTEAFF. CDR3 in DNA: TGTGCCAGCAGTGAACGGACAGGGAGGATGAACACTGAAGCTTTCTTT.

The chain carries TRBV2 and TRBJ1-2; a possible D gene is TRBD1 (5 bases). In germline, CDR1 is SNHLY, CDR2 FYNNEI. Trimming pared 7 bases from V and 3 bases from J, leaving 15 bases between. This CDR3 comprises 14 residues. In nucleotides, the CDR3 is TGTGCCAGCACCCGGGGAGGCAGGGACTATGGCTACACCTTC. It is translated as CASTRGGRDYGYTF.

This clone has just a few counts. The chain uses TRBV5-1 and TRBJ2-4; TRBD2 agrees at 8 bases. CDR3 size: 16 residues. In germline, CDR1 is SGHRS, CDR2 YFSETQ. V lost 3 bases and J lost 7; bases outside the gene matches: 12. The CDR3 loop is CASSSTPAGGGNIQYF. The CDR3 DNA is TGCGCCAGCAGCTCAACCCCGGCGGGAGGCGGGAACATTCAGTACTTC.

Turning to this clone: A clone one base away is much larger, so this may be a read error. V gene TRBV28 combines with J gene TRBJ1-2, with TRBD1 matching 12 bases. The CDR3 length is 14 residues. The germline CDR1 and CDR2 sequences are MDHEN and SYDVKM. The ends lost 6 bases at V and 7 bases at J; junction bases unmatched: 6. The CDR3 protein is CASSSGTGGSGYTF. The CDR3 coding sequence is TGTGCCAGCAGCTCCGGGACAGGGGGCTCTGGCTACACCTTC.

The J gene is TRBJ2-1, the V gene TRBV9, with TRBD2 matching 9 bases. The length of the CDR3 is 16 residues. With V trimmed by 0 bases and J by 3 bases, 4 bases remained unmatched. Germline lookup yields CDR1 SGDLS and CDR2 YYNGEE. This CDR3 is CASSVAGAGGYNEQFF. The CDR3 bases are TGTGCCAGCAGCGTAGCAGGAGCGGGAGGCTACAATGAGCAGTTCTTC. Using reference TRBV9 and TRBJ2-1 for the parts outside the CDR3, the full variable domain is DSGVTQTPKHLITATGQRVTLRCSPRSGDLSVYWYQQSLDQGLQFLIQYYNGEERAKGNILERFSAQQFPDLHSELNLSSLELGDSALYFCASSVAGAGGYNEQFFGPGTRLTVL.

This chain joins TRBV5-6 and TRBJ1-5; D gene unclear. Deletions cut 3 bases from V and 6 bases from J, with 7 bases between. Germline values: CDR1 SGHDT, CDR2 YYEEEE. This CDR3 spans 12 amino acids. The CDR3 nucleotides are TGTGCCAGCAGCTCCCGGGGTCAGCCCCAGCATTTT. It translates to CASSSRGQPQHF.

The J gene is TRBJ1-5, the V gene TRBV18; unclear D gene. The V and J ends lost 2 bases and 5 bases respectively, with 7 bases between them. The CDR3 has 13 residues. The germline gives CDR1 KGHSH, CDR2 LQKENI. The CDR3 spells CASSPGEHQPQHF. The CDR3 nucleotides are TGTGCCAGCTCACCAGGGGAACATCAGCCCCAGCATTTT.

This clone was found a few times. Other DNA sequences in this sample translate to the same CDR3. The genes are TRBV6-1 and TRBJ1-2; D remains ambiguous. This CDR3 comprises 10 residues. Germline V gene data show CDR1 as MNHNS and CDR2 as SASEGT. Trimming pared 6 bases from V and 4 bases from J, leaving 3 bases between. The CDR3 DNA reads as TGTGCCAGCAGCCTCTATGGCTACACCTTC. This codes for CASSLYGYTF.

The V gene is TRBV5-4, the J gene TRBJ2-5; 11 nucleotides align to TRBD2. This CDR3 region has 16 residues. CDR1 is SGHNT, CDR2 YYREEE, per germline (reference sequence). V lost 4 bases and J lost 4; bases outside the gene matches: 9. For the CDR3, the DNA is TGTGCCAGCAGCCCCAGACTAGCGGGAAGAGGAGAGACCCAGTACTTC. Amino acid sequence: CASSPRLAGRGETQYF.

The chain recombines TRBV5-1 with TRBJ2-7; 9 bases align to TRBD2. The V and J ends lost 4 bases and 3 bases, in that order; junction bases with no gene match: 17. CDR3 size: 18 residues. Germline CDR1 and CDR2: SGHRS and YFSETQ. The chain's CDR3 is CASSPDRSLAGAGYEQYF. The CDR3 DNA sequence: TGCGCCAGCAGCCCGGATAGGTCGTTAGCGGGAGCAGGCTACGAGCAGTACTTC.

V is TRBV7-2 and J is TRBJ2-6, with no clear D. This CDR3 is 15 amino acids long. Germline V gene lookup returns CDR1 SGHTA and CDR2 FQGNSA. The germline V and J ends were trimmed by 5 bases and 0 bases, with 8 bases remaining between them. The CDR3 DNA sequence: TGTGCCAGCAGCCTCCTAGGCTCTGGGGCCAACGTCCTGACTTTC. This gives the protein CASSLLGSGANVLTF.